This TCR beta chain was recorded in a study of T cell repertoires in ileal Crohn's disease. TCRdb's copy holds only in-frame clones and misses some; the assay was immunoSEQ multiplex PCR. The sample contains about 7,200 clones, approximately 82% of which appear only once. General study points: Compared with CD4 T cells, sorted CD8 cells carried more expanded clones.

This CDR3 comprises 13 residues. V dropped 9 bases and J dropped 0 bases, with 10 bases sitting between them. Germline CDR1 is LNHDA and CDR2 is SQIVND (reference sequence). Worth noting for this clone: Its target is not known.

The sample taken for sequencing was ileal tissue. J is TRBJ2-3 and V is TRBV19; D remains unclear. This receptor was identified in an adult with Crohn's disease. Written as DNA, the CDR3 is TGTGCCAGCCAGAGGCGGAGCACAGATACGCAGTATTTT. It codes for CASQRRSTDTQYF. The full variable domain, in which reference TRBV19 and TRBJ2-3 provide the parts outside the CDR3, is DGGITQSPKYLFRKEGQNVTLSCEQNLNHDAMYWYRQDPGQGLRLIYYSQIVNDFQKGDIAEGYSVSREKKESFPLTVTSAQKNPTAFYLCASQRRSTDTQYFGPGTRLTVL.